This TCR beta chain was profiled in a study of T cell changes during pregnancy in multiple sclerosis. The germline CDR1 and CDR2 sequences are SQVTM and ANQGSEA. V lost 1 base and J 9 bases, leaving 18 bases between the germline ends. This CDR3 has 14 amino acids. The sample holds one count of this clone. Sequencing used immunoSEQ multiplex PCR; TCRdb keeps in-frame clones, though not all of them. This repertoire shows about 39,000 clones, around 93% found once; its top ten account for around 0.33%. J is TRBJ2-5 and V is TRBV29-1; weak D call: TRBD2 (6 bases). This receptor was obtained from a female donor with multiple sclerosis, enrolled in a pregnancy study. The sequencing here drew on CD4+ T cells from peripheral blood mononuclear cells, taken after pregnancy. The CDR3 spells CSVEGTGTGVSQYF. The CDR3 nucleotides read TGCAGCGTTGAAGGGACCGGGACTGGAGTGTCCCAGTACTTC.